A selection of T cell receptor beta chains follows, all from one sample in a study of T cell responses to AZD1222 COVID-19 vaccine. Sequenced by immunoSEQ multiplex PCR; TCRdb stores in-frame clones only, minus some. The data show roughly 140,000 clones, with approximately 88% seen just once and 2% to 2.5% held by the top ten. The sample in question was peripheral blood, obtained on day 0 of AZD1222 vaccination. These receptors came from an adult in good health. The CDR3 runs from the conserved cysteine through the conserved F or W. Each record gives: V gene, clone size, CDR3 protein. A clone size is listed for some rows: how often the clone was seen (once, few, many), or a class if it is expanded.

TRBV28,NA,CASGPTGTVDEQYF
TRBV6-2/TRBV6-3,NA,CASSYVGGRETQYF
TRBV5-1,NA,CASSEGPTGRRIHEQYF
TRBV24-1,once,CATSDPRHPRNSPLHF
TRBV2,NA,CAIVGGYGYTF
TRBV28,NA,CASGKQGSSYNSPLHF
TRBV19,NA,CASSIKGRHTEAFF
TRBV27,NA,CASSFGTGYGYTF
TRBV11-3,NA,CASSPGTSGIDSDTQYF
TRBV27,once,CASSLSSGRGIYEQYF
TRBV28,once,CASSLSLGPRLAGQNTGELFF
TRBV18,NA,CASTDGAGEQYF
TRBV15,NA,CATSRPGTGRNQPQHF
TRBV9,NA,CASSEGQSGQGAAFF
TRBV6-5,NA,CASSQEGAGSPLHF
TRBV28,once,CASSLPLGQVNQHF
TRBV2,NA,CASSVTGGANYGYTF
TRBV28,NA,CASSLYQGAMNTEAFF
TRBV9,NA,CASSAPLAGNEQFF
TRBV3-1/TRBV3-2,NA,CASSRFSGANVLTF